These 21 T cell receptor beta chains were all obtained from the same sample, sequenced in a study of T-cell memory formation after mild COVID-19. A single record per CDR3 protein comes from TCRdb applying MiXCR to the 5' RACE reads. This table has 400,000 to 500,000 distinct CDR3 sequences, about 20% appearing once. Material for sequencing was PBMCs or a T cell subset sorted from them (not recorded which). These receptors were taken from a man aged 18-30 years who had mild COVID-19 (a few samples of this study predate the infection). Cell type and time point are not known.

The J gene is TRBJ2-7, the V gene TRBV5-1; D is perhaps TRBD2 (6 bases). The V and J ends lost 1 base and 6 bases respectively, with 17 bases between them. This CDR3 comprises 15 residues. The germline gives CDR1 SGHRS, CDR2 YFSETQ. CDR3 sequence: CASSLFGTPFVEQYF. The DNA of the CDR3 is TGCGCCAGCAGCTTGTTTGGGACTCCGTTTGTCGAGCAGTACTTC.

This clonotype was counted only a few times. The chain links TRBV5-1 to TRBJ2-3, with D possibly TRBD1 on 6 matching bases. The germline gives CDR1 SGHRS, CDR2 YFSETQ. The CDR3 loop spans 14 amino acids. V dropped 2 bases and J dropped 2 bases, with 9 bases sitting between them. The CDR3 sequence: CASSLQGNTDTQYF. CDR3 coding DNA: TGCGCCAGCAGCTTACAGGGCAACACAGATACGCAGTATTTT. The full variable domain, rest sourced from reference TRBV5-1 and TRBJ2-3, is KAGVTQTPRYLIKTRGQQVTLSCSPISGHRSVSWYQQTPGQGLQFLFEYFSETQRNKGNFPGRFSGRQFSNSRSEMNVSTLELGDSALYLCASSLQGNTDTQYFGPGTRLTVL.

This sequence joins TRBV24-1 and TRBJ2-3; D is unclear. V lost 0 bases to trimming and J lost 6 bases, with 12 bases between them. Per germline, CDR1 KGHDR and CDR2 SFDVKD. The CDR3 is made up of 15 amino acids. The CDR3 DNA follows: TGTGCCACCAGTGATTTGACAGTCCCTGGGGATACGCAGTATTTT. It translates to CATSDLTVPGDTQYF.

The chain couples TRBV6-5 to TRBJ2-1; a weak D match, TRBD1 (5 bases). The CDR3 sequence is 12 residues long. Trimming cost V 7 bases and J 4 bases, with 8 bases left between them. CDR1 is MNHEY and CDR2 is SVGAGI in the germline V gene. The CDR3 region has the DNA TGTGCCAGCAATAACAGGTACAATGAGCAGTTCTTC. Amino acids: CASNNRYNEQFF.

The V call is TRBV20-1, the J call TRBJ1-1; D is ambiguous. Germline CDR1 DFQATT, CDR2 SNEGSKA (reference sequence). Trimming cost V 6 bases and J 4 bases, with 15 bases left between them. This CDR3 region has 13 residues. CDR3 sequence (DNA): TGCAGTGCCCGAGAAGGGCCCGTCACTGAAGCTTTCTTT. Translation: CSAREGPVTEAFF.

The table lists this clonotype with a few counts. V usage is TRBV7-8 and J usage is TRBJ2-1; 9 bases are shared with TRBD1. The CDR3 spans 14 residues. The V and J ends lost 7 bases and 14 bases, in that order; junction bases with no gene match: 15. CDR1 is SGHVS and CDR2 is FQNEAQ in the germline V gene. CDR3 loop: CASTGTGKSTREFF. The DNA of the CDR3 is TGTGCCAGCACCGGGACAGGGAAGTCCACAAGGGAGTTCTTC.

In DNA form, the CDR3 reads TGTGCCAGCACCATAGGAGGGTTCTATGGCTACACCTTC. This gives the protein CASTIGGFYGYTF. The V call is TRBV6-5, the J call TRBJ1-2; the D is unclear. Per germline, CDR1 MNHEY and CDR2 SVGAGI. The CDR3 spans 13 residues. Trimming removed 7 bases from V and 4 bases from J, with 13 bases in between.

There are a few counts of this clonotype. The chain carries TRBV7-2 and TRBJ1-6; maybe TRBD1 (5 bases). In germline, CDR1 is SGHTA, CDR2 FQGNSA. V gave up 0 bases and J gave up 9 bases, with 15 bases separating them. This CDR3 contains 16 residues. The CDR3 region has the DNA TGTGCCAGCAGCTTAGCGAAGGGACTTGGGGGTTCACCCCTCCACTTT. Translation gives CASSLAKGLGGSPLHF.

This clonotype was observed a handful of times. The CDR3 here is CSAGGTGGNQPQHF. CDR3 sequence (DNA): TGCAGTGCTGGGGGGACAGGGGGCAATCAGCCCCAGCATTTT. The rearrangement joins TRBV20-1 to TRBJ1-5; 10 nucleotides line up with TRBD1. The junction had 3 bases not matched to a gene; V was cut back by 5 bases and J by 2 bases. Germline V CDR1 and CDR2: DFQATT, SNEGSKA (reference sequence). CDR3 length: 14 residues.

The sample holds a few counts of this clonotype. This sequence joins TRBV28 and TRBJ2-5; the D is unclear. Germline V gene data show CDR1 as MDHEN and CDR2 as SYDVKM. V gave up 8 bases and J gave up 7 bases, with 14 bases separating them. The CDR3 runs to 12 residues. The CDR3 loop reads CASHSYPRTQYF. The CDR3 DNA reads as TGTGCCAGCCACTCGTATCCTCGGACCCAGTACTTC.

Many counts were recorded for this clonotype. This chain uses TRBV6-6 with TRBJ2-7; D gene unclear. From germline, CDR1 is MNHNY and CDR2 SVGAGI (reference sequence). V was shortened by 6 bases and J by 7 bases, with 13 bases between the two germline ends. This CDR3 contains 12 residues. CDR3 region: CASSPIMGEQYF. CDR3 nucleotide sequence: TGTGCCAGCAGCCCGATAATGGGAGAGCAGTACTTC.

The DNA for the CDR3 is TGTGCCACCACCCAACAGGGGGCGAATGGCTACACCTTC. Protein product: CATTQQGANGYTF. The chain is built from TRBV2 and TRBJ1-2; 9 bases agree with TRBD1. CDR1 is SNHLY, CDR2 FYNNEI, per germline. CDR3 length: 13 amino acids. With V trimmed by 10 bases and J by 6 bases, 9 bases remained unmatched.

This clonotype turned up a few times. In nucleotides, the CDR3 is TGCAGTGCTCCCCAAGGATGGGTTCCCCCCGGGACTAGCGGGGGAGACACAGATACGCAGTATTTT. Encoded protein: CSAPQGWVPPGTSGGDTDTQYF. The chain recombines TRBV20-1 with TRBJ2-3; 14 bases are a match to TRBD2. After removal of 5 bases from V and 2 bases from J, the junction contained 24 bases not matched to a gene. The CDR3 is 22 amino acids. The germline V gene has CDR1 DFQATT and CDR2 SNEGSKA (reference sequence).

Here the CDR3 reads CASMDVGTDTQYF. For the CDR3, the DNA is TGTGCCAGCATGGACGTGGGCACAGATACGCAGTATTTT. The J gene is TRBJ2-3, the V gene TRBV2; unclear D gene. Per germline, CDR1 SNHLY and CDR2 FYNNEI. The CDR3 runs to 13 residues. V was clipped by 7 bases and J by 1 base, with 9 bases between them.

V gene TRBV18 combines with J gene TRBJ1-1, with a tentative D call TRBD1 (6 bases). The germline CDR1 and CDR2 sequences are KGHSH and LQKENI. This CDR3 contains 15 residues. V lost 0 bases and J lost 4, with 12 bases in between. The CDR3 nucleotides read TGTGCCAGCTCACCACCTGGGTCGACAGGCACTGAAGCTTTCTTT. This sequence encodes CASSPPGSTGTEAFF.

This clonotype was detected many times. The chain joins TRBV28 to TRBJ2-7; 12 bases are a match to TRBD2. This CDR3 spans 15 amino acids. Germline V CDR1 and CDR2: MDHEN, SYDVKM. Losses at the gene ends were 5 bases for V and 4 bases for J; bases not matched to a gene: 6. The CDR3 sequence is CASSPTSGGMYEQYV. CDR3 sequence (DNA): TGTGCCAGCAGTCCGACTAGCGGGGGAATGTACGAGCAGTACGTC.

J is TRBJ1-3 and V is TRBV10-3, with D perhaps TRBD1 (6 bases). This CDR3 comprises 16 residues. Germline V gives CDR1 ENHRY, CDR2 SYGVKD. Trimming cost V 3 bases and J 0 bases, with 12 bases left between them. DNA for the CDR3: TGTGCCATCAGTGAACCGGACAGTAACTCTGGAAACACCATATATTTT. The encoded protein is CAISEPDSNSGNTIYF.

At least ten counts were recorded for this clonotype. V usage is TRBV5-1 and J usage is TRBJ2-5; 8 bases align to TRBD1. This CDR3 spans 14 amino acids. Germline lookup yields CDR1 SGHRS and CDR2 YFSETQ. The junction had 6 bases not matched to a gene; V was cut back by 3 bases and J by 5 bases. As DNA, the CDR3 is TGCGCCAGCAGCTCGCAGGGGGCAGGGGAGACCCAGTACTTC. Translation gives CASSSQGAGETQYF.

The rearrangement joins TRBV5-1 to TRBJ2-3; TRBD2 matches at 9 bases. CDR1 is SGHRS, CDR2 YFSETQ, per germline. Unmatched junction bases numbered 8, after V lost 5 bases and J lost 4 bases. The CDR3 loop spans 15 amino acids. The CDR3 loop reads CASSPRLAVADTQYF. The DNA for the CDR3 is TGCGCCAGCAGTCCGAGACTAGCGGTTGCAGATACGCAGTATTTT.

This chain connects TRBV6-5 to TRBJ1-5; no reliable D call. Germline V gives CDR1 MNHEY, CDR2 SVGAGI. The CDR3 extends over 14 amino acids. Trimming took 0 bases from V and 5 from J, leaving 8 bases between them. CDR3: CASSYSRVDQPQHF. In DNA, the CDR3 is TGTGCCAGCAGTTACTCTAGGGTGGATCAGCCCCAGCATTTT.

The chain couples TRBV28 to TRBJ2-5; 8 bases map to TRBD1. The V and J ends lost 5 bases and 3 bases, in that order; junction bases with no gene match: 8. Looked up from germline, CDR1 is MDHEN and CDR2 is SYDVKM. The CDR3 length is 15 residues. CDR3 coding DNA: TGTGCCAGCAGTCCCTGGACAGGGAGAGAAGAGACCCAGTACTTC. This translates into CASSPWTGREETQYF.